This TCR beta chain was captured in a study of cytomegalovirus exposure and HLA in healthy donors (dated by TCRdb to the late 2010s). With respect to the entire study: An earlier analysis of 587 of the donors reported approximately 260 Gb of sequence data and 90 million to 120 million unique TCR beta sequences obtained from roughly 170 million T cells. The study was designed to test whether signatures of past pathogen exposure could be identified by cataloging public T cell receptors. The number of typed donors differed by locus: about 620-630 for A, B, C, DRB1 and DQB1; 500 to 550 for DQA1; some 590 for DPA1; and roughly 450 for DPB1. Class I and class II HLA loci were covered by the typing at four-digit resolution. A later analysis re-analyzed previously published TCR beta repertoires from roughly 630 donors and added high-resolution HLA genotyping to study TCR occurrence patterns. Using immunosequencing, the study profiled T cell repertoires from fewer than 700 subjects and related those repertoires to cytomegalovirus serostatus. An earlier analysis of 587 of the donors used high-throughput TCR beta sequencing to judge whether each TCR beta V gene segment behaved as functional or pseudogenic. To predict cytomegalovirus infection status, the study combined high-throughput TCR immunosequencing, statistical association of individual TCRs with disease status, and machine learning. Donor age, sex, ethnicity and CMV serostatus were collected together with the repertoire data. Every discovery cohort repertoire had been produced on one sequencing platform. A later genetic analysis took genome-wide SNP genotypes for about 55% of the roughly 670 donors and used that subset as a discovery cohort. Rather than drawing on any new phenotypic data, the later analysis identified candidate immune exposures from TCR beta sequences and the way those sequences occurred across donors. Roughly 5 DR-DQ haplotypes were handled as single units for association and clustering, since linkage in the cohort was strong. Of the 300 to 400 genotyped donors, roughly 85% fell in the genetic ancestry cluster associated with self-reported Caucasian donors. Besides the first cohort of 500 to 700 subjects, a separate validation cohort made up of 120 different subjects was used. Among 398 genotyped donors of the cohort, an average of 235,054 unique TCR beta nucleotide sequences were sequenced per donor, 15% to 20% of them non-productive. Approximately 310 gigabases of sequencing data and around 85 million unique TCR sequences made up an early release that covered several hundred HLA-typed donors.

The receptor library was made with the immunoSEQ multiplex PCR assay. For the multiplex PCR, a mixture combining 60 forward primers for TCR Vbeta segments and 13 reverse primers for TCR Jbeta segments was used. Amplification of the CDR3 region of rearranged TCR beta genes was performed with a multiplex PCR assay on genomic DNA. The Illumina HiSeq System was used to sequence the amplified TCR beta libraries as 87-base-pair reads. The study's own analysis went as follows. Across the 500 to 850 repertoires, a later analysis counted approximately 83 million unique TCR beta chains, roughly 11 million of which were shared by at least two donors. To remove PCR and sequencing errors, raw reads were error-corrected and collapsed into unique sequences using a nearest-neighbor algorithm that merged closely related sequences. V, D and J gene segments were assigned by aligning CDR3 sequences to IMGT reference sequences. For a sequence to be retained, a match of at least six nucleotides was required to both a V gene segment and a J gene segment. A rearrangement counted as productive if the CDR3 had no stop codons and remained in frame with V and J, and every other rearrangement counted as non-productive. CDR3 was defined by IMGT convention, running from the second conserved V-encoded cysteine to the conserved J-encoded phenylalanine. The earlier analysis of about 590 of the donors excluded sequences that lacked an unambiguous match to a single V gene segment. In an earlier analysis of roughly 600 of the donors, a V segment was called functional when productive rearrangements were above 56.7%, and segregating when the standard deviation between donors exceeded 5%. A statistical classification framework was built to diagnose cytomegalovirus status from the catalog of TCR beta chain sequences. In a later analysis, TCR nucleotide sequences were compared against IMGT/GENE-DB human TR gene sequences so that V and J genes could be assigned. The TCRdist pipeline was used in a later analysis to assign CDR3 sequences and most-parsimonious VDJ recombination scenarios. In a later analysis, every TCR beta chain was defined by the combination of its CDR3 amino acid sequence and its V-gene family, and reads without a unique V-gene family were dropped. In a later analysis, 500 to 700 highly shared, low-generation-probability nucleotide sequences were removed to address suspected cross-contamination and a sequencing artifact. For each public chain, a later analysis derived a clonal expansion index from normalized ranks of inferred template counts within each repertoire. In a later analysis, generation probabilities were computed with a VDJ recombination model fitted to out-of-frame rearrangements, and the resulting probabilities were checked against IGoR. In a later analysis, TCR-TCR, TCR-HLA and TCR-CMV co-occurrence was scored with hypergeometric tests, and a repertoire-size bias correction was applied to TCR pairs. To estimate false discovery rates, a later analysis permuted the HLA or CMV assignments 20 times. In a later analysis, co-occurring TCRs were grouped using DBSCAN, with TCRdist sequence similarity added in when clustering inside HLA-allele-positive subsets. Co-occurrence clustering excluded repertoires with fewer than 30,000 or more than 120,000 public chains, plus five with anomalous nucleotide sharing. This immuneACCESS table, as held by TCRdb, lists in-frame sequences with V and J called but not all clones. Of the missing ones, under half trace to an unresolved V gene in checked studies; the others have no known cause. D and trimming were read from the DNA, whereas the V and J calls and clone size are those reported in that table. The sample has under 200,000 clones on record, about 75% of them singletons. 2.5% of the sample is taken by the ten largest.

Notes on this clone: Its antigen is not yet known. Base qualities were left out, and no much larger clone turns up one base away.

The cohort comprised 550 to 700 healthy bone marrow donors. At the time of sampling, all cohort members were nominally healthy, though unrecorded immune exposures were likely present. The donor tested CMV seronegative and was one of the 352 seronegative cohort members. Each donor provided a peripheral blood sample, and peripheral blood mononuclear cells were used for TCR beta sequencing. The Qiagen DNeasy Blood Extraction Kit was used to extract genomic DNA from the blood cell samples. Results the study describes overall, beyond this receptor: Immune exposure information for the cohort was limited to CMV serostatus. According to a later genetic analysis, donors in an Asian-associated ancestry cluster had fewer N-insertions in productive TCRs than the approximately 630-donor mean. The classifier was reported to diagnose cytomegalovirus status with high specificity and sensitivity in both the original and validation cohorts. Correlated functional status among segregating V segments might reflect linkage disequilibrium, but an unknown experimental factor could not be ruled out. A further reported finding was that TCR beta sequences accurately predicted the HLA-A and HLA-B alleles for most subjects in the first cohort. Three of the identified cytomegalovirus-associated TCR beta chains were confirmed in vitro to be specific for cytomegalovirus antigens. Because the 87-base-pair reads could not distinguish some IMGT-functional V segments, including TRBV6-2 and TRBV6-3, those segments were excluded. In the study, roughly 160 TCR beta chains were listed as associated with cytomegalovirus. Because counts were too low, more than 15 rarely observed V segments, including chromosome 9 orphons, were left out of the earlier analysis of approximately 580 of the donors. A later analysis found that most CMV-associated TCR beta chains appeared HLA-restricted, with HLA associations seemingly driven largely by CMV exposure. The presence/absence analyses assumed that sequencing depth was roughly uniform across donors, and that assumption may not be true. Because HLA typing was unavailable for some donors at each locus, only the typed subset was used in association tests. Broadly in line with IMGT annotations, most TCR beta V segments showed up in productive rearrangements about 87% or about 30% of the time in an earlier analysis of some 590 of the donors. A later analysis reported that several top co-occurrence clusters appeared linked to parvovirus B19, influenza, CMV and Epstein-Barr virus. In this cohort, only TCR beta chains were sequenced, and detectable features were limited by the absence of alpha or paired-chain data. A later genetic analysis associated a missense DCLRE1C variant with V-gene and J-gene trimming of TCR beta chains, and an independent cohort replicated the association. In a later analysis, some 18,000 TCR beta sequences were associated with specific HLA alleles at a false discovery rate of 0.05. Most TCR sequences were seen in very few donors, while some public TCRs were found in many individuals. A later analysis found that TCR association rates varied across HLA loci, with DRB1 alleles showing the most associated TCRs and HLA-C alleles the fewest. It was suggested by the authors that the approach could potentially be generalized to other disease states and immunological phenotypes. When HLA alleles, especially DR and DQ, strongly co-occurred, attributing TCR associations to individual alleles was difficult. A cluster of highly shared sequence variants was judged likely to be a technical artifact of the sequencing pipeline. A later analysis found that HLA-associated TCR beta chains were more clonally expanded and had lower generation probabilities than equally common non-associated chains.

The CDR3 spans 14 residues, from the cysteine through the phenylalanine. Just the 42-base CDR3 DNA is kept, in frame starting at base 1. The V end gives up 1 base and the J end 4 bases, leaving 1 base in the junction not matched to a gene. CDR1 SGHVS and CDR2 FNYEAQ were looked up in the germline V gene. The origin of this receptor is a female donor in good health and CMV-seronegative. Recombination joined TRBV7-6 with TRBJ1-3; the junction holds 7 bases that match TRBD1. The source material was PBMCs. The DNA is TGTGCCAGCAGCTTAGAACAGGGGGGAAACACCATATATTTT. The resulting protein is CASSLEQGGNTIYF.